These 22 T cell receptor beta chains share one sample of origin, sequenced in a study of T cells after yellow fever vaccination. TCRdb itself ran the 5' RACE reads through MiXCR, one entry per CDR3 protein. The sample carries around 230,000 distinct CDR3 sequences, approximately 6.3% recorded once. The specimen comprised CD4+ T cells sorted from PBMCs, sampled on the day of the yellow fever booster vaccination. These receptors came from a man aged 25 to 40 who received the YFV17D yellow fever vaccine.

This clonotype has a handful of counts. The rearrangement links TRBV20-1 to TRBJ1-4, with 10 bases lining up with TRBD1. The length of the CDR3 is 14 residues. J gave up 7 bases and V 6 bases, and 8 bases lay outside the gene matches. Germline CDR1 reads DFQATT; CDR2 reads SNEGSKA (reference sequence). The DNA for the CDR3 is TGCAGTGCCACCGACAGGGGGCAAGGTGAAAAACTGTTTTTT. Amino acid sequence: CSATDRGQGEKLFF.

There are many counts of this clonotype. V usage is TRBV4-1 and J usage is TRBJ2-5; TRBD1 aligns across 7 bases. The germline V gene encodes CDR1 MGHRA and CDR2 YSYEKL. The CDR3 has 15 amino acids. The V gene end was trimmed by 4 bases and the J gene end by 0 bases; junction bases not matched to a gene: 5. CDR3 in DNA: TGCGCCAGCAGCCGGACAGGATCGTACCAAGAGACCCAGTACTTC. Amino acid sequence: CASSRTGSYQETQYF.

The V and J genes are TRBV4-3 and TRBJ2-5; D is undetermined. The length of the CDR3 is 17 residues. Per the germline V gene, CDR1 is LGHNA and CDR2 is YSLEER. Trimming took 0 bases from V and 0 from J, leaving 14 bases between them. Written as DNA, the CDR3 is TGCGCCAGCAGCCAAGATCTAGGTAGCTTGTACCAAGAGACCCAGTACTTC. Protein product: CASSQDLGSLYQETQYF.

Many counts were recorded for this clonotype. The rearrangement links TRBV18 to TRBJ2-1; 8 bases are a match to TRBD2. Germline CDR1 and CDR2: KGHSH and LQKENI. The J segment lost 7 bases and the V segment lost 2 bases, leaving 13 bases of the junction unmatched. The CDR3 extends over 17 amino acids. CDR3 residues: CASSPTPGAGVDNEQFF. CDR3 nucleotides: TGTGCCAGCTCACCAACCCCAGGAGCGGGAGTGGATAATGAGCAGTTCTTC.

This clonotype was counted ten times or more. V gene TRBV20-1 combines with J gene TRBJ2-3; D remains unclear. CDR1 and CDR2 (germline): DFQATT, SNEGSKA (reference sequence). The CDR3 consists of 12 residues. V lost 5 bases to trimming and J lost 6 bases, with 12 bases between them. For the CDR3, the DNA is TGCAGTGCTGCGCCGGGTTCGGATACGCAGTATTTT. This encodes CSAAPGSDTQYF.

This clonotype was counted only a few times. The genes are TRBV12-3 or TRBV12-4 and TRBJ1-1, with D possibly matching TRBD1 (6 bases). With 1 base removed from V and 4 bases from J, the gap between germline ends came to 10 bases. The CDR3 consists of 14 residues. The CDR3 is CASSLEGGTTEAFF. The CDR3 DNA is TGTGCCAGCAGTTTAGAGGGGGGGACCACTGAAGCTTTCTTT.

The rearrangement links TRBV20-1 to TRBJ1-1; 7 bases agree with TRBD1. CDR3 length: 14 residues. From germline, CDR1 is DFQATT and CDR2 SNEGSKA (reference sequence). The V and J ends lost 1 base and 1 base, in that order; junction bases with no gene match: 3. The CDR3 here is CSARVGTANTEAFF. The CDR3 nucleotides read TGCAGTGCTAGAGTCGGGACAGCGAACACTGAAGCTTTCTTT.

This clonotype came up a few times. V usage is TRBV5-6 and J usage is TRBJ2-7; D not certain. Trimming took off 4 bases at V and 6 bases at J, with 17 bases between the two ends. CDR3 length equals 14 residues. From germline, CDR1 is SGHDT and CDR2 YYEEEE. CDR3 bases: TGTGCCAGCAGCGCGCCCCTTTCCCATGCCGAGCAGTACTTC. This encodes CASSAPLSHAEQYF.

This chain joins TRBV6-2 or TRBV6-3 and TRBJ2-1; 9 nucleotides line up with TRBD2. V shed 5 bases and J 8 bases; nucleotides not matched to a gene: 10. CDR1 is MNHEY and CDR2 is SVGEGT in the germline V gene. The CDR3 is 15 residues long. The CDR3 bases are TGTGCCAGCAGTACCCTACCGGGACTAGCCGATGAGCAGTTCTTC. Translated: CASSTLPGLADEQFF.

The chain joins TRBV7-2 to TRBJ2-3; 9 bases agree with TRBD1. V was clipped by 1 base and J by 5 bases; unmatched bases: 4. Germline lookup yields CDR1 SGHTA and CDR2 FQGNSA. CDR3 length equals 15 residues. The CDR3 region has the DNA TGTGCCAGCAGCTTAGGACAGGGGGGGGGAGATACGCAGTATTTT. Translated: CASSLGQGGGDTQYF.

There are many counts of this clonotype. The chain combines TRBV7-9 with TRBJ2-2; 8 bases line up with TRBD1. The J segment lost 6 bases and the V segment lost 5 bases, leaving 8 bases of the junction unmatched. CDR1 SEHNR and CDR2 FQNEAQ come from the germline V gene (reference sequence). This CDR3 is 15 amino acids long. In DNA, the CDR3 is TGTGCCAGCAGCACAGGACAGGGTCTCGCCGGGGAGCTGTTTTTT. This translates into CASSTGQGLAGELFF.

This clonotype was found many times. The chain recombines TRBV12-3 or TRBV12-4 with TRBJ2-2; no firm D call. The CDR3 is made up of 13 amino acids. The V end was cut by 8 bases, the J end by 0 bases, with 7 bases between. This CDR3 reads CASGHANTGELFF. In DNA, the CDR3 is TGTGCCAGCGGCCACGCGAACACCGGGGAGCTGTTTTTT.

V gene TRBV9 combines with J gene TRBJ2-7; 7 bases match TRBD2. The CDR3 covers 13 residues. The V gene's germline CDR1 is SGDLS and CDR2 YYNGEE. After removal of 4 bases from V and 3 bases from J, the junction contained 4 bases not matched to a gene. The CDR3 sequence: CASSTSGNYEQYF. CDR3 DNA sequence: TGTGCCAGCAGCACCAGCGGGAACTACGAGCAGTACTTC. The variable domain in full, completed from reference TRBV9 and TRBJ2-7, reads DSGVTQTPKHLITATGQRVTLRCSPRSGDLSVYWYQQSLDQGLQFLIQYYNGEERAKGNILERFSAQQFPDLHSELNLSSLELGDSALYFCASSTSGNYEQYFGPGTRLTVT.

This clonotype was seen at least ten times. This chain connects TRBV6-2 or TRBV6-3 to TRBJ2-1; D remains unclear. Germline V gives CDR1 MNHEY, CDR2 SVGEGT. Deletions cut 0 bases from V and 6 bases from J, with 18 bases between. There are 17 residues in the CDR3. The CDR3 reads CASSYSGTSAGGNEQFF. DNA of the CDR3: TGTGCCAGCAGTTACTCGGGTACTTCCGCCGGTGGCAATGAGCAGTTCTTC.

This clonotype was found a few times. The chain is built from TRBV7-2 and TRBJ2-5, with D uncertain. The CDR3 totals 13 residues. Germline CDR1 is SGHTA and CDR2 is FQGNSA. V was cut by 0 bases and J by 6 bases, with 8 bases left in between. The CDR3 region has the DNA TGTGCCAGCAGCTTAGCGGTAGCCCAGACCCAGTACTTC. Its translation: CASSLAVAQTQYF. The full variable domain, completed using reference TRBV7-2 and TRBJ2-5, is GAGVSQSPSNKVTEKGKDVELRCDPISGHTALYWYRQSLGQGLEFLIYFQGNSAPDKSGLPSDRFSAERTGGSVSTLTIQRTQQEDSAVYLCASSLAVAQTQYFGPGTRLLVL.

This clonotype was observed many times. The chain joins TRBV5-5 to TRBJ1-1; D is undetermined. The CDR3 consists of 14 residues. Germline assignment: CDR1 SGHKS and CDR2 YYEKEE (reference sequence). The V and J ends lost 0 bases and 1 base respectively, with 7 bases between them. CDR3 sequence (DNA): TGTGCCAGCAGCTTGGCAAATCCGAACACTGAAGCTTTCTTT. Its protein is CASSLANPNTEAFF.

This clonotype has more than one count but fewer than ten. The genes are TRBV5-1 and TRBJ1-1; D not certain. The CDR3 contains 14 residues. Per germline, CDR1 SGHRS and CDR2 YFSETQ. The ends were cut back, 3 bases at V and 5 bases at J, with 14 bases in the middle. CDR3 loop: CASSSRKGGTEAFF. DNA for the CDR3: TGCGCCAGCAGCTCCCGAAAGGGAGGGACTGAAGCTTTCTTT. Using reference TRBV5-1 and TRBJ1-1 for the parts outside the CDR3, the full variable domain is KAGVTQTPRYLIKTRGQQVTLSCSPISGHRSVSWYQQTPGQGLQFLFEYFSETQRNKGNFPGRFSGRQFSNSRSEMNVSTLELGDSALYLCASSSRKGGTEAFFGQGTRLTVV.

At least ten counts were recorded for this clonotype. This chain connects TRBV12-3 or TRBV12-4 to TRBJ2-7; D gene unclear. V lost 1 base and J 1 base, leaving 5 bases between the germline ends. This CDR3 has 13 residues. Here the CDR3 reads CASSLGLSYEQYF. The CDR3 DNA sequence: TGTGCCAGCAGTTTAGGTCTATCCTACGAGCAGTACTTC.

This clonotype was counted between two and nine times. This chain uses TRBV7-9 with TRBJ2-1, with 8 bases identical to TRBD1. Trimming took 5 bases from V and 10 from J; bases not matched to a gene: 1. CDR3 length equals 11 residues. The V gene's germline CDR1 is SEHNR and CDR2 FQNEAQ (reference sequence). For the CDR3, the DNA is TGTGCCAGCAGCAGGGACAGGGAGCAGTTCTTC. Translation: CASSRDREQFF.

This clonotype was counted at least ten times. The rearrangement links TRBV21-1 to TRBJ2-5; TRBD1, as called in the table, went unchecked against the DNA. TRBV21-1 is given as a pseudogene. The CDR3 runs to 21 residues. The CDR3 DNA follows: TGTGCCAGCAGCAAAGGGACCCTTTATCGGGGGGGCGTGGGTTTAGGAGAGACCCAGTACTTC. Protein product: CASSKGTLYRGGVGLGETQYF.

V usage is TRBV6-1 and J usage is TRBJ2-7, with D possibly matching TRBD2 (5 bases). The germline V gene encodes CDR1 MNHNS and CDR2 SASEGT. The CDR3 loop spans 15 amino acids. V shed 7 bases and J shed 3 bases, with 19 bases lying between them. CDR3 residues: CASKLTRTLLYEQYF. Written as DNA, the CDR3 is TGTGCCAGCAAACTAACAAGGACTTTGCTCTACGAGCAGTACTTC.

This clonotype was seen many times. V gene TRBV30 combines with J gene TRBJ1-5; TRBD1 might be the D (5 bases). Germline values: CDR1 GTSNPN, CDR2 SVGIG (reference sequence). The V end lost 0 bases, the J end lost 4 bases, and 7 bases lay between the germline ends. The CDR3 totals 13 residues. The CDR3 bases are TGTGCCTGGAGTGTAGCAGGGAATCAGCCCCAGCATTTT. This codes for CAWSVAGNQPQHF.